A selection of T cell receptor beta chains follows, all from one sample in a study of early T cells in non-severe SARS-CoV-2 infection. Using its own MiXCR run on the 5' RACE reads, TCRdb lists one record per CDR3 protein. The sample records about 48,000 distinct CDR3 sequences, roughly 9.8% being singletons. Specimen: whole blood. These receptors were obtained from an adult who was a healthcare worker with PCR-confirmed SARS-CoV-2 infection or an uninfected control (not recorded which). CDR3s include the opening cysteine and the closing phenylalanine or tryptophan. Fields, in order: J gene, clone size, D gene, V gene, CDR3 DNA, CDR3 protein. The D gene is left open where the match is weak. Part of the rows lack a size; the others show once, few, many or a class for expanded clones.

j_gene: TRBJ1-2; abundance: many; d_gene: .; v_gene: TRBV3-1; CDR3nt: TGTGCCAGCAGCCAGCTTGACTACTATGGCTACACCTTC; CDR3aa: CASSQLDYYGYTF
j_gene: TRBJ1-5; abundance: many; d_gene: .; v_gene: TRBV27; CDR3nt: TGTGCCAGCAGTTTAGGCAGCAATAGCAATCAGCCCCAGCATTTT; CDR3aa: CASSLGSNSNQPQHF
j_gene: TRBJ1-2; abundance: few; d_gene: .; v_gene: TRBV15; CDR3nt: TGTGCCACCAGCAGAGAAGGGCAGCGGACCAACTATGGCTACACCTTC; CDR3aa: CATSREGQRTNYGYTF
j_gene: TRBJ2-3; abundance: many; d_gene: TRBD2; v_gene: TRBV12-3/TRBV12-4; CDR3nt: TGTGCCAGCAGCGGCTCTCTAGCGGGAGAGGCAGATACGCAGTATTTT; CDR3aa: CASSGSLAGEADTQYF
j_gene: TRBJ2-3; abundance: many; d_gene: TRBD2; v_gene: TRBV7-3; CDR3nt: TGTGCCAGCAGCTCTCCGACTAGCGGGACCACAGATACGCAGTATTTT; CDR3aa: CASSSPTSGTTDTQYF
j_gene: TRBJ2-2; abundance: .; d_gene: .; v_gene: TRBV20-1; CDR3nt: TGCAGTGCTAGAGATTACAGAAACCCTAACACCGGGGAGCTGTTTTTT; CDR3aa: CSARDYRNPNTGELFF
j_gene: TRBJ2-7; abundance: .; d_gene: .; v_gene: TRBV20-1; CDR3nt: TGCAGTGCTAGAGTTAAAGGCCCGGACAGACGGGCTATTGGCGAGCAGTACTTC; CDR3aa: CSARVKGPDRRAIGEQYF
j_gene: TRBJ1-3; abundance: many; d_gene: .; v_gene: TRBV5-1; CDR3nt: TGCGCCAGCAGCTTGGCAGGGGCAGCCCGCGGAAACACCATATATTTT; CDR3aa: CASSLAGAARGNTIYF
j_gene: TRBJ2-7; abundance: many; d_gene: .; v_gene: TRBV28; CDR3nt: TGTGCCAGCCAGATCCTTGACAACTCCTACGAGCAGTACTTC; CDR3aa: CASQILDNSYEQYF
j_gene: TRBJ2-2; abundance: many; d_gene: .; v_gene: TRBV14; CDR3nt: TGTGCCAGCAGCCAAAGATTCTCGGGGGCCGGGGAGCTGTTTTTT; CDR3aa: CASSQRFSGAGELFF
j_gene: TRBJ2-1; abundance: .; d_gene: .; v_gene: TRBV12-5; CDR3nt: TGTGCTAGTGGGGGGACGGAGAGCTCCTACAATGAGCAGTTCTTC; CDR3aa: CASGGTESSYNEQFF
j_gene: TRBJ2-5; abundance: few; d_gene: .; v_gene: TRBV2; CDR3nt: TGTGCCAGCAGTGAATCCCTGGACCGCGATGGAGAGACCCAGTACTTC; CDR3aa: CASSESLDRDGETQYF
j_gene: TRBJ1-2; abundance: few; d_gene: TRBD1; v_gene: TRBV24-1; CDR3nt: TGTGCCACCAGTGACTCGCCCACTCGGACAGGGGAAGGCTACACCTTC; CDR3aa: CATSDSPTRTGEGYTF
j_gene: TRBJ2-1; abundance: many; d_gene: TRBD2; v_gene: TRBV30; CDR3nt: TGTGCCTGGGGAAACCCCCCCGGGACTAGACCACAAAGCTCCTACAATGAGCAGTTCTTC; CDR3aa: CAWGNPPGTRPQSSYNEQFF
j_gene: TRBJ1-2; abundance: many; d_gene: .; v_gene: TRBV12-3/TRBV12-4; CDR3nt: TGTGCCAGCAGCCCCCCGGGGGGGACAACCTATGGCTACACCTTC; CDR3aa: CASSPPGGTTYGYTF
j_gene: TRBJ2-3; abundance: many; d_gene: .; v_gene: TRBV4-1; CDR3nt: TGCGCCAGCAGCCCGGGACCCCTAACCGGCACAGATACGCAGTATTTT; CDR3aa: CASSPGPLTGTDTQYF
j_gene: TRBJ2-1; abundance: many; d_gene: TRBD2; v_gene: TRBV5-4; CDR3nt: TGTGCCAGCAGCGACCCAGCGGGGGGCCAATACAATGAGCAGTTCTTC; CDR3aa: CASSDPAGGQYNEQFF